These 21 T cell receptor beta chains were sequenced from one sample in a study of blood T cell repertoires in COVID-19. Assay: immunoSEQ multiplex PCR; the TCRdb copy retains only in-frame clones and omits some. Here the sample spans 200,000 to 250,000 clones, roughly nine tenths being singletons. The sample taken for sequencing was peripheral blood. These receptors all stem from a man between 60 and 70 years old with acute or convalescent COVID-19.

The chain carries TRBV19 and TRBJ1-5; maybe TRBD1 (5 bases). Germline V lookup: CDR1 LNHDA, CDR2 SQIVND (reference sequence). The CDR3 contains 14 residues. Trimming stripped 4 bases from V and 0 bases from J, with 7 bases between. The CDR3 here is CASSSDSSNQPQHF. The CDR3, as DNA: TGTGCCAGTAGTAGTGACAGTAGCAATCAGCCCCAGCATTTT.

The V gene is TRBV7-9, the J gene TRBJ1-4, with 9 bases lining up with TRBD1. The CDR3 extends over 14 amino acids. V was clipped by 5 bases and J by 8 bases; unmatched bases: 6. Germline V gene data show CDR1 as SEHNR and CDR2 as FQNEAQ (reference sequence). The CDR3 reads CASSRTGDGEKLFF. CDR3 sequence (DNA): TGTGCCAGCAGCCGGACAGGGGATGGGGAAAAACTGTTTTTT.

The V and J genes are TRBV7-9 and TRBJ2-3, with D possibly TRBD1 on 6 matching bases. V was trimmed by 2 bases and J by 4 bases, leaving 13 bases between them. CDR1 SEHNR and CDR2 FQNEAQ come from the germline V gene (reference sequence). The CDR3 loop spans 15 amino acids. The CDR3 nucleotides are TGTGCCAGCAGCTTACCCTCAGGGGAAGCAGATACGCAGTATTTT. Translating it yields CASSLPSGEADTQYF.

J is TRBJ2-1 and V is TRBV28, with 7 bases fitting TRBD2. The ends lost 1 base at V and 10 bases at J; junction bases unmatched: 16. Germline V gene data show CDR1 as MDHEN and CDR2 as SYDVKM. The CDR3 is made up of 17 amino acids. CDR3 in DNA: TGTGCCAGCAGTTTATTTGGGACTACAAGCGCGGCAGGGGAGCAGTTCTTC. The encoded protein is CASSLFGTTSAAGEQFF.

The genes are TRBV5-4 and TRBJ2-2; 7 nucleotides agree with TRBD1. The V gene end was trimmed by 1 base and the J gene end by 6 bases; junction bases not matched to a gene: 0. This CDR3 is built from 13 residues. From germline, CDR1 is SGHNT and CDR2 YYREEE (reference sequence). DNA of the CDR3: TGTGCCAGCAGCTTGCAGGGGGCCGGGGAGCTGTTTTTT. Amino acid sequence: CASSLQGAGELFF.

The gene calls are TRBV5-1 and TRBJ2-7, with D possibly TRBD2 on 5 matching bases. Germline CDR1 and CDR2: SGHRS and YFSETQ. The CDR3 contains 14 residues. The V end was cut by 4 bases, the J end by 6 bases, with 17 bases between. The CDR3 sequence is CASSPSGGKFEQYF. Written as DNA, the CDR3 is TGCGCCAGCAGCCCTTCAGGAGGAAAGTTCGAGCAGTACTTC.

The chain has TRBV6-4 and TRBJ2-7; TRBD2 agrees at 8 bases. V lost 4 bases to trimming and J lost 6 bases; unmatched junction nucleotides: 8. Germline V gives CDR1 MRHNA, CDR2 SNTAGT. CDR3 length: 14 residues. This CDR3 reads CASSVERESFEQYF. In DNA, the CDR3 is TGTGCCAGCAGTGTTGAGCGGGAGTCGTTCGAGCAGTACTTC.

This clone was counted once. The CDR3 protein is CASRGLAGGRSSYEQYF. The CDR3 DNA sequence: TGCGCCAGCAGAGGTCTAGCGGGGGGTAGGAGCTCCTACGAGCAGTACTTC. This chain uses TRBV4-1 with TRBJ2-7; TRBD2 matches 11 bases. Trimming at V came to 6 bases and at J to 0 bases, leaving 10 bases not matched to a gene. The CDR3 consists of 17 residues. Germline-derived CDR1 and CDR2 are MGHRA and YSYEKL.

The chain carries TRBV5-1 and TRBJ2-1; tentative D call: TRBD1 (5 bases). The CDR3 totals 15 residues. Deletions cut 1 base from V and 6 bases from J, with 14 bases between. Germline V lookup: CDR1 SGHRS, CDR2 YFSETQ. In DNA, the CDR3 is TGCGCCAGCAGCTTGCCTACGACAGTGGGCAATGAGCAGTTCTTC. Translation gives CASSLPTTVGNEQFF.

J is TRBJ1-1 and V is TRBV7-9; 7 nucleotides agree with TRBD1. The germline V gene has CDR1 SEHNR and CDR2 FQNEAQ (reference sequence). The CDR3 has 16 amino acids. V dropped 2 bases and J dropped 1; count of bases not matched to a gene: 7. The CDR3 bases are TGTGCCAGCAGCTTAAGTTACGGGACAGCGAACACTGAAGCTTTCTTT. Translating it yields CASSLSYGTANTEAFF. The full variable domain, in which reference TRBV7-9 and TRBJ1-1 provide the parts outside the CDR3, is DTGVSQNPRHKITKRGQNVTFRCDPISEHNRLYWYRQTLGQGPEFLTYFQNEAQLEKSRLLSDRFSAERPKGSFSTLEIQRTEQGDSAMYLCASSLSYGTANTEAFFGQGTRLTVV.

J is TRBJ2-2 and V is TRBV28, with 13 bases fitting TRBD2. CDR3 length: 18 residues. V gave up 4 bases and J gave up 6 bases; unmatched junction bases: 11. CDR1 is MDHEN, CDR2 SYDVKM, per germline. In nucleotides, the CDR3 is TGTGCCAGCAGTTCACGGACTAGCGGGAGTGTGTTTGCCGGGGAGCTGTTTTTT. It translates to CASSSRTSGSVFAGELFF.

The chain carries TRBV7-2 and TRBJ2-5, with D perhaps TRBD1 (6 bases). The CDR3 has 15 amino acids. Germline CDR1 reads SGHTA; CDR2 reads FQGNSA. Trimming removed 4 bases from V and 4 bases from J, with 16 bases in between. CDR3 protein: CASSSLTGIRETQYF. In DNA, the CDR3 is TGTGCCAGCAGCTCCCTTACAGGGATACGAGAGACCCAGTACTTC.

V is TRBV28 and J is TRBJ2-1; 11 bases line up with TRBD2. V lost 6 bases, J lost 6 bases, and 7 bases stayed unmatched. The CDR3 has 15 residues. The germline CDR1 and CDR2 sequences are MDHEN and SYDVKM. The CDR3 protein is CASRETSGISNEQFF. CDR3 in DNA: TGTGCCAGCAGGGAGACTAGCGGGATAAGCAATGAGCAGTTCTTC.

The V call is TRBV5-6, the J call TRBJ1-5; possible D gene TRBD1, 6 bases. The germline gives CDR1 SGHDT, CDR2 YYEEEE. The V and J ends lost 2 bases and 3 bases respectively, with 12 bases between them. The length of the CDR3 is 15 residues. CDR3 coding DNA: TGTGCCAGCAGCTTTTCGGGACAAGACAATCAGCCCCAGCATTTT. Encoded protein: CASSFSGQDNQPQHF.

This rearrangement joins TRBV5-5 to TRBJ2-1, with a possible D match to TRBD2 (5 bases). V lost 4 bases to trimming and J lost 0 bases, with 14 bases between them. Germline CDR1 reads SGHKS; CDR2 reads YYEKEE (reference sequence). The CDR3 consists of 16 residues. In DNA, the CDR3 is TGTGCCAGCAGCAAAGCAAGACTAAGCTCCTACAATGAGCAGTTCTTC. Residues: CASSKARLSSYNEQFF.

This chain connects TRBV4-1 to TRBJ1-4; tentative D call: TRBD1 (6 bases). Germline assignment: CDR1 MGHRA and CDR2 YSYEKL. Trimming shortened V by 3 bases and J by 5 bases, and 16 bases separated the two germline ends. The CDR3 has 16 amino acids. The CDR3 DNA follows: TGCGCCAGCAGCCAGGAAACAGGGAGGGGCAATGAAAAACTGTTTTTT. Protein: CASSQETGRGNEKLFF.

This clone was detected only once. The chain joins TRBV20-1 to TRBJ2-5, with unresolved D. CDR1 and CDR2 (germline): DFQATT, SNEGSKA (reference sequence). This CDR3 spans 11 amino acids. Trimming took 3 bases from V and 2 from J, leaving 4 bases between them. Written as DNA, the CDR3 is TGCAGTGCTAGGACTCAAGAGACCCAGTACTTC. Translation: CSARTQETQYF.

The gene calls are TRBV9 and TRBJ2-7; TRBD1 might be the D (6 bases). The V end lost 4 bases, the J end lost 2 bases, and 16 bases lay between the germline ends. This CDR3 has 15 amino acids. In germline, CDR1 is SGDLS, CDR2 YYNGEE. The CDR3 spells CASSPPATGPYEQYF. CDR3 DNA: TGTGCCAGCAGCCCCCCCGCGACAGGCCCCTACGAGCAGTACTTC.

The table lists this clone with a few counts. The chain carries TRBV6-1 and TRBJ1-5, with 8 bases fitting TRBD1. V was clipped by 2 bases and J by 2 bases; unmatched bases: 5. This CDR3 has 16 residues. The V gene's germline CDR1 is MNHNS and CDR2 SASEGT. The CDR3 loop is CASSEMWGQGNQPQHF. In DNA, the CDR3 is TGTGCCAGCAGTGAAATGTGGGGACAGGGCAATCAGCCCCAGCATTTT.

The chain has TRBV7-3 and TRBJ2-2; unclear D gene. Per germline, CDR1 SGHTA and CDR2 FQGTGA. Trimming shortened V by 2 bases and J by 6 bases, and 10 bases separated the two germline ends. There are 14 residues in the CDR3. The CDR3 protein is CASSLLLASGELFF. The CDR3 region has the DNA TGTGCCAGCAGCTTACTTTTAGCTTCCGGGGAGCTGTTTTTT.

As to this clone: Additional DNA sequences in this sample encode the identical CDR3. The rearrangement links TRBV6-2 or TRBV6-3 to TRBJ2-7; no clear D. Germline CDR1 reads MNHEY; CDR2 reads SVGEGT. The V end lost 0 bases, the J end lost 3 bases, and 6 bases lay between the germline ends. The CDR3 has 13 residues. The CDR3, as DNA: TGTGCCAGCAGTTACTCGAGAGACTACGAGCAGTACTTC. It translates to CASSYSRDYEQYF.